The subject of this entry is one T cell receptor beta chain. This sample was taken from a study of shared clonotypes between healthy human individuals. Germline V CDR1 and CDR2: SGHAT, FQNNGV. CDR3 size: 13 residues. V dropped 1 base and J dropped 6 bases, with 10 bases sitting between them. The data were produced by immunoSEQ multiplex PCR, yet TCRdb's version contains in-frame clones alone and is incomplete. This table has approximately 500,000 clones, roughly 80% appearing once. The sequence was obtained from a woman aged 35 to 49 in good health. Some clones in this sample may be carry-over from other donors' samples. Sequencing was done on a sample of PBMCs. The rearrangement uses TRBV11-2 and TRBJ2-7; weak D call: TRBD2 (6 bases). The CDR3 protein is CASSLARETEQYF. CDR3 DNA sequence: TGTGCCAGCAGCTTAGCGCGGGAAACCGAGCAGTACTTC.